Sequencing of this T cell receptor (beta chain) was carried out in a study of blood T cell repertoires in COVID-19. Repertoires were generated with immunoSEQ multiplex PCR, while TCRdb's copy carries only in-frame clones and drops some. The profile shows around 70,000 clones, 79% of them singletons. The clonotype originates from a woman aged 45 to 65 with acute or convalescent COVID-19. The sample comprised peripheral blood.

The CDR3 reads CASSQQGRGNTIYF. As DNA, the CDR3 is TGTGCCAGTAGCCAACAGGGGAGAGGAAACACCATATATTTT. This chain joins TRBV19 and TRBJ1-3, with 7 bases fitting TRBD1. The J segment lost 4 bases and the V segment lost 6 bases, leaving 6 bases of the junction unmatched. This CDR3 has 14 amino acids. Germline lookup yields CDR1 LNHDA and CDR2 SQIVND (reference sequence).